The rows below give T cell receptor beta chains drawn from one sample of a study of shared clonotypes between healthy human individuals. The method was immunoSEQ multiplex PCR; TCRdb's version includes in-frame clones alone and lacks a portion of them. In the table there are around 1.1 million clones, around 78% of which are singletons. Specimen: memory CD4+ T cells from PBMCs. These receptors originate from a man aged 18 to 30 in good health. Some clones in this sample may be carry-over from other donors' samples. Both conserved end residues are part of each CDR3. Fields, in order: V gene, J gene, D gene, clone size, CDR3 DNA, CDR3 protein. The D gene is left open where the match is weak. Expanded clones are given a class, and other clones once, few, many or no size at all.

TRBV2	TRBJ2-3	TRBD2	.	TGTGCCAGCACTCGGACTAGTAGCACAGATACGCAGTATTTT	CASTRTSSTDTQYF
TRBV6-5	TRBJ1-5	.	few	TGTGCCAGCAGTTTTAGGGTGAGCCAGCCCCAGCATTTT	CASSFRVSQPQHF
TRBV28	TRBJ2-7	.	.	TGTGCCAGCAGACCGGGACACTCCTACGAGCAGTACTTC	CASRPGHSYEQYF
TRBV6-5	TRBJ2-7	TRBD2	.	TGTGCCAGCAGGCGACTAGCGGGAGGGCTTTACGAGCAGTACTTC	CASRRLAGGLYEQYF
TRBV9	TRBJ2-2	TRBD2	.	TGTGCCAGCAGCGTAGACGCTAGCGGGAACACCGGGGAGCTGTTTTTT	CASSVDASGNTGELFF
TRBV29-1	TRBJ1-5	.	.	TGCAGCGTTGAATTCCAGCCCCAGCATTTT	CSVEFQPQHF
TRBV7-2	TRBJ2-3	TRBD2	.	TGTGCCAGCAGCTTAGACCCGACTAGCTCCGTCGGCGATACGCAGTATTTT	CASSLDPTSSVGDTQYF
TRBV4-1	TRBJ1-2	.	.	TGCGCCAGCAGCCCCCTCAGGGGTAGCTATGGCTACACCTTC	CASSPLRGSYGYTF
TRBV2	TRBJ2-1	TRBD2	.	TGTGCCAGCAGGGATGACTGGACTAGCGGCAGGGAGCAGTTCTTC	CASRDDWTSGREQFF
TRBV7-2	TRBJ2-5	.	.	TGTGCCAGCAGCTTAACAACAGGGCGGCGAGGAGAGACCCAGTACTTC	CASSLTTGRRGETQYF
TRBV5-5	TRBJ1-4	TRBD1	.	TGTGCCAGCACCCAGGGACAGAGTAGTCGGGCAACTAATGAAAAACTGTTTTTT	CASTQGQSSRATNEKLFF
TRBV30	TRBJ2-1	TRBD2	.	TGTGCCTGGGGGAGGTCATTACTAGCGGGAGCCTACAATGAGCAGTTCTTC	CAWGRSLLAGAYNEQFF
TRBV7-2	TRBJ2-5	TRBD1	.	TGTGCCAGCAGCTTAGAGACAGGGCTTGAGCAGTACTTC	CASSLETGLEQYF
TRBV5-1	TRBJ2-7	TRBD2	.	TGCGCCAGCAGCTTGGGCCCTAGCGGAACCTACGAGCAGTACTTC	CASSLGPSGTYEQYF
TRBV11-2	TRBJ1-1	.	many	TGTGCCAGCAGCCCCCTGAAAAGGGTAGGGAACACTGAAGCTTTCTTT	CASSPLKRVGNTEAFF
TRBV28	TRBJ2-3	.	many	TGTGCCACTCAAAATCCGTCCGGGGGTACAGATACGCAGTATTTT	CATQNPSGGTDTQYF
TRBV5-1	TRBJ2-1	.	.	TGCGCCAGCAGCTTGGGCGGGGGCTCTTACAATGAGCAGTTCTTC	CASSLGGGSYNEQFF
TRBV5-5	TRBJ2-3	.	.	TGTGCCAGCAGCTTGGTAGGGTCTACAGATACGCAGTATTTT	CASSLVGSTDTQYF
TRBV7-3	TRBJ2-1	.	.	TGTGCCAGCAGCTTAACGTTGGGGGGCTCCTACAATGAGCAGTTCTTC	CASSLTLGGSYNEQFF
TRBV5-6	TRBJ2-5	.	.	TGTGCCAGCAGCTCCCCCCCCCATCAGACCCAGTACTTC	CASSSPPHQTQYF
TRBV5-1	TRBJ2-7	TRBD2	.	TGCGCCAGCAGCGATGGGACTAGCGGGTTGTACGAGCAGTACTTC	CASSDGTSGLYEQYF
TRBV28	TRBJ1-1	.	.	TGTGCCAGCAGTTTAAGGGGCGGTAACACTGAAGCTTTCTTT	CASSLRGGNTEAFF
TRBV5-8	TRBJ1-2	.	.	TGTGCCAGCACTGGGATAGGGGTCTTGAACTATGGCTACACCTTC	CASTGIGVLNYGYTF
TRBV5-6	TRBJ2-1	.	once	TGTGCCAGCAGTCGGGCTTCTTCCTACAATGAGCAGTTCTTC	CASSRASSYNEQFF
TRBV5-6	TRBJ2-3	TRBD1	.	TGTGCCAGCAGCCCCGGGACAGGGATCACAGATACGCAGTATTTT	CASSPGTGITDTQYF
TRBV10-1	TRBJ2-5	.	.	TGCGCCAGCTCCACAGGGCCAGGGACCCAGTACTTC	CASSTGPGTQYF
TRBV28	TRBJ2-7	.	.	TGTGCCAGCAGTTTATGGGGCAGGGCGAGCTACGAGCAGTACTTC	CASSLWGRASYEQYF
TRBV9	TRBJ2-1	.	few	TGTGCCAGCAGCGTAGATTTGGGGGCGAGGAATGAGCAGTTCTTC	CASSVDLGARNEQFF
TRBV11-2	TRBJ2-7	.	.	TGTGCCAGCAGCTTATCGGGGGTAGAGCAGTACTTC	CASSLSGVEQYF
TRBV18	TRBJ2-1	TRBD1	.	TGTGCCAGCTCTCAAGACAGGGTCGGCTACAATGAGCAGTTCTTC	CASSQDRVGYNEQFF
TRBV28	TRBJ2-7	.	many	TGTGCCAGCGGGATAGGTACCTACGAGCAGTACTTC	CASGIGTYEQYF
TRBV11-2	TRBJ1-4	.	.	TGTGCCAGCAGCTTGCAAGCCGGGAGTAATGAAAAACTGTTTTTT	CASSLQAGSNEKLFF
TRBV19	TRBJ2-3	TRBD2	.	TGTGCCAGTAGTAAGTCCTGGACTAGCAGGCGCACAGATACGCAGTATTTT	CASSKSWTSRRTDTQYF
TRBV11-2	TRBJ2-3	.	.	TGTGCCAGCAGCGTCGTGTATGATACGCAGTATTTT	CASSVVYDTQYF
TRBV7-9	TRBJ1-2	TRBD1	.	TGTGCCAGCAGCTTAGGCAGGGGGGCTGCCTATGGCTACACCTTC	CASSLGRGAAYGYTF
TRBV7-2	TRBJ2-3	.	.	TGTGCCAGCAGCTTAGACAGTGCGGGCACAGATACGCAGTATTTT	CASSLDSAGTDTQYF
TRBV4-2	TRBJ2-2	TRBD2	.	TGTGCCAGCAGCCTAAGCGGGAGGAACACCGGGGAGCTGTTTTTT	CASSLSGRNTGELFF
TRBV27	TRBJ1-2	.	few	TGTGCCAGCAGGAAGGACAGCGGCTACACCTTC	CASRKDSGYTF
TRBV14	TRBJ2-3	.	.	TGTGCCAGCAGTCAACAAGACAGGAGGGACACAGATACGCAGTATTTT	CASSQQDRRDTDTQYF
TRBV28	TRBJ1-2	.	few	TGTGCCAGCAGCCCCAACGATCAGGGGATCTATGGCTACACCTTC	CASSPNDQGIYGYTF
TRBV2	TRBJ2-7	.	.	TGTGCCAGCAGTGAAGACGGGGGAGTTGCCTACGAGCAGTACTTC	CASSEDGGVAYEQYF
TRBV18	TRBJ2-5	.	once	TGTGCCAGCTCACCACGAGCGGTCCAAGAGACCCAGTACTTC	CASSPRAVQETQYF
TRBV10-1	TRBJ1-3	.	few	TGCGCCAGCAGTGAGTTCCAGAGCTCTGGAAACACCATATATTTT	CASSEFQSSGNTIYF
TRBV6-5	TRBJ2-7	TRBD2	.	TGTGCCAGCAGTTACTCCAAAGCGGGAGAGGGGGAGCAGTACTTC	CASSYSKAGEGEQYF
TRBV10-2	TRBJ2-1	.	.	TGCGCCAGCCGACACTCAGCGTCCAATGAGCAGTTCTTC	CASRHSASNEQFF
TRBV7-9	TRBJ2-2	TRBD2	.	TGTGCCAGCAGCTTAGCGCGGGTAGCGGGAATCGGAACCGGGGAGCTGTTTTTT	CASSLARVAGIGTGELFF